A selection of T cell receptor beta chains follows, all from one sample in a study of T cells after yellow fever vaccination. TCRdb reprocessed the 5' RACE reads via MiXCR and lists one record per CDR3 protein. The sample has over 250,000 distinct CDR3 sequences, roughly 4.3% seen once. The sample in question was PBMCs, obtained 5 days after the yellow fever booster vaccination. The receptor source for this set is a young man who received the YFV17D yellow fever vaccine. CDR3s include the opening cysteine and the closing phenylalanine or tryptophan. A D gene is named only where the DNA matches it firmly. Expanded clones are given a class, and other clones once, few, many or no size at all.

v_gene,abundance,j_gene,d_gene,CDR3nt,CDR3aa
TRBV5-1,many,TRBJ1-1,.,TGCGCCAGCAGCAAGGGGGACGCGCCTAGGAACACTGAAGCTTTCTTT,CASSKGDAPRNTEAFF
TRBV10-3,many,TRBJ2-7,TRBD2,TGTGCCATCAGTGAGTCGACTAGCGGGGGCGACGAGCAGTACTTC,CAISESTSGGDEQYF
TRBV11-2,.,TRBJ2-3,TRBD1,TGTGCCAGCAGCTTAGGCCGGGACAGGGTAACAGATACGCAGTATTTT,CASSLGRDRVTDTQYF
TRBV27,many,TRBJ2-1,.,TGTGCCAGCACCGGGGGATACAATGAGCAGTTCTTC,CASTGGYNEQFF
TRBV27,few,TRBJ2-7,.,TGTGCCAGCAGGAGCCCGCGGCAGGGGATTTACGAGCAGTACTTC,CASRSPRQGIYEQYF
TRBV20-1,.,TRBJ1-2,.,TGCAGTGCTAGAGATTATAAACAGTCGGGATATGGCTACACCTTC,CSARDYKQSGYGYTF
TRBV6-5,few,TRBJ2-2,.,TGTGCCAGCAGTGACCGAAACACCGGGGAGCTGTTTTTT,CASSDRNTGELFF
TRBV7-3,many,TRBJ1-2,.,TGTGCCAGCAGCTTAAATAACTATGGCTACACCTTC,CASSLNNYGYTF
TRBV7-9,many,TRBJ1-1,.,TGTGCCAGCAGCTTAGGAGCTCCTACGCTGAACACTGAAGCTTTCTTT,CASSLGAPTLNTEAFF
TRBV4-3,many,TRBJ2-4,TRBD1,TGCGCCAGCAGCCTCGCCCGGACAGGGGAAAACATTCAGTACTTC,CASSLARTGENIQYF
TRBV6-5,.,TRBJ2-5,.,TGTGCCAGCAGTTATCTCTGGGGAGAGACCCAGTACTTC,CASSYLWGETQYF
TRBV29-1,many,TRBJ2-2,TRBD1,TGCAGCGCTGGACAGGGCTTGGGCGGGGAGCTGTTTTTT,CSAGQGLGGELFF
TRBV6-2/TRBV6-3,.,TRBJ1-1,.,TGTGCCAGCAGATATCGAATGAACACTGAAGCTTTCTTT,CASRYRMNTEAFF
TRBV4-3,.,TRBJ2-5,TRBD2,TGCGCCAGCAGCCAAGATAGGGAGGGTTTCGAGACCCAGTACTTC,CASSQDREGFETQYF
TRBV6-6,many,TRBJ2-1,TRBD2,TGTGCCAGCAGTTACCGCGGACTAGCGGGGGGGCAAAATGAGCAGTTCTTC,CASSYRGLAGGQNEQFF
TRBV12-3/TRBV12-4,few,TRBJ2-2,.,TGTGCCAGCAGTTTTGTCAGATCCCACGCGAACACCGGGGAGCTGTTTTTT,CASSFVRSHANTGELFF
TRBV5-1,few,TRBJ1-1,.,TGCGCCAGCAGAGACCAGGGGAACACTGAAGCTTTCTTT,CASRDQGNTEAFF
TRBV27,many,TRBJ2-5,.,TGTGCCAGCAGTTCCGCTCAAGAGACCCAGTACTTC,CASSSAQETQYF
TRBV2,few,TRBJ2-2,.,TGTGCCAGCGAAGGGGACACCGGGGAGCTGTTTTTT,CASEGDTGELFF
TRBV7-9,.,TRBJ2-7,TRBD1,TGTGCCAGCAGCTCATTTGACAGGGGAGAAATGTACGAGCAGTACTTC,CASSSFDRGEMYEQYF
TRBV6-6,.,TRBJ2-6,TRBD1,TGTGCCAGCAGAGACCCGGGACAGGGGTCTAAGTCTGGGGCCAACGTCCTGACTTTC,CASRDPGQGSKSGANVLTF
TRBV4-3,few,TRBJ2-4,.,TGCGCCAGCAGCCAAGATCTAGCGACAAACGTTCAGTACTTC,CASSQDLATNVQYF
TRBV4-3,few,TRBJ2-1,.,TGCGCCAGCAGCCCAGACGGGGGCCTCTCGGGGGAGCAGTTCTTC,CASSPDGGLSGEQFF
TRBV4-1,.,TRBJ2-5,.,TGCGCCAGCAGCCTAGGAAGGGGTGGCCTAGGGGAGACCCAGTACTTC,CASSLGRGGLGETQYF
TRBV7-2,.,TRBJ2-5,.,TGTGCCAGCAGCCAACCGATCCGAGAGACCCAGTACTTC,CASSQPIRETQYF
TRBV12-3/TRBV12-4,.,TRBJ2-3,TRBD2,TGTGCCAGCAGCACGGGACTAGCGGGTGGGGATACGCAGTATTTT,CASSTGLAGGDTQYF
TRBV4-1,many,TRBJ1-1,TRBD1,TGCGCCAGCAGCCACATACAGGGGTACACTGAAGCTTTCTTT,CASSHIQGYTEAFF
TRBV19,.,TRBJ1-1,TRBD1,TGTGCCAGTGAGGTCACAGGGGCCGGTGAGGGATCTTTCTTT,CASEVTGAGEGSFF
TRBV7-2,.,TRBJ1-2,.,TGTGCCAGCAGCTTAGAAGGAGGGTCGGATGGCTACACCTTC,CASSLEGGSDGYTF
TRBV30,few,TRBJ2-1,.,TGTGCCTCGGGGTTAAGGGGGGCCTACAATGAGCAGTTCTTC,CASGLRGAYNEQFF
TRBV6-6,few,TRBJ2-2,.,TGTGCCAGCAGTCCAGATGGGGAGCTGTTTTTT,CASSPDGELFF
TRBV4-2,.,TRBJ2-1,TRBD2,TGTGCCAGCAGCCAAGATATCGGAGCGGGGCTTAATGAGCAGTTCTTC,CASSQDIGAGLNEQFF
TRBV28,few,TRBJ2-1,TRBD1,TGTGCCAGCAGTCGTCCGGGACAGGGGGTCAATGAGCAGTTCTTC,CASSRPGQGVNEQFF
TRBV10-2,.,TRBJ2-7,.,TGCGCCAGCAGTGAGCAAGTGCGAAACTGGGGACTTGGGTACGAGCAGTACTTC,CASSEQVRNWGLGYEQYF